This is a list of T cell receptor beta chains from one sample in a study of blood T cell repertoires in COVID-19. TCRdb's table, derived via immunoSEQ multiplex PCR, lists solely in-frame clones and lacks some. Here the sample spans 300,000 to 450,000 clones, more than 70% being singletons. The source material was PBMCs or T cells enriched from blood (not recorded which). The receptors here all came from a man in his thirties or forties who had recovered from COVID-19. CDR3s include the opening cysteine and the closing phenylalanine or tryptophan. D genes are given only for firm matches. The listing skips clone size in some rows; elsewhere it reads once, few, many or a size class.

TRBV7-2	TRBJ2-2	TRBD2	NA	CASSHPRGGITGELFF	TGTGCCAGCAGCCACCCCCGGGGGGGCATCACCGGGGAGCTGTTTTTT
TRBV29-1	TRBJ2-7	TRBD2	NA	CSVDVTSGATSYEQYF	TGCAGCGTTGATGTAACTAGCGGGGCTACTTCCTACGAGCAGTACTTC
TRBV19	TRBJ2-2	NA	NA	CASRSGWTGELFF	TGTGCCAGTAGATCGGGTTGGACCGGGGAGCTGTTTTTT
TRBV27	TRBJ2-1	TRBD2	NA	CASSWASGNEQFF	TGTGCCAGCAGTTGGGCTAGCGGGAATGAGCAGTTCTTC
TRBV18	TRBJ1-1	TRBD1	NA	CASSQGQRMNTEAFF	TGTGCCAGCTCACAGGGACAGCGAATGAACACTGAAGCTTTCTTT
TRBV30	TRBJ1-1	TRBD1	NA	CAWRRPGQLNTEAFF	TGTGCCTGGAGGAGACCGGGACAGCTGAACACTGAAGCTTTCTTT
TRBV7-8	TRBJ2-7	NA	NA	CASSLEAASGSYEQYF	TGTGCCAGCAGCTTAGAGGCGGCCTCCGGATCCTACGAGCAGTACTTC
TRBV19	TRBJ1-1	NA	NA	CASTPGGMNTEAFF	TGTGCCAGTACCCCGGGAGGGATGAACACTGAAGCTTTCTTT
TRBV30	TRBJ2-7	NA	NA	CAWSGRGYEQYF	TGTGCCTGGAGCGGGCGAGGGTACGAGCAGTACTTC
TRBV29-1	TRBJ1-1	NA	once	CSDGGFGTEAFF	TGCAGCGATGGGGGGTTCGGCACTGAAGCTTTCTTT
TRBV5-4	TRBJ1-6	TRBD1	NA	CASSTDRDSPLHF	TGTGCCAGCAGCACCGACAGGGACTCACCCCTCCACTTT
TRBV3-1/TRBV3-2	TRBJ2-1	NA	NA	CASSQERALSSYNEQFF	TGTGCCAGCAGCCAAGAGCGGGCCCTTTCCTCCTACAATGAGCAGTTCTTC